This entry is about one T cell receptor (beta chain). Its cognate antigen has yet to be identified. Per-base quality was not reported, and no clone a single base away is much larger than it. Library preparation employed 5' RACE. Instrument on record: Illumina HiSeq 2500. A second PCR of 7 to 11 cycles was performed with a sample-barcoded 5' primer and a J-beta primer mix. A template-switch 5' adaptor carrying 12 random nucleotides introduced a unique molecular identifier onto each TCR beta cDNA molecule. At least 2.5 million CDR3-containing paired-end reads were obtained from each sample. First-strand cDNA synthesis was performed from all RNA using the Mint cDNA synthesis kit, with priming by a TRBC-specific oligonucleotide. All cDNA was treated with uracil-DNA glycosylase and then went through a first 18-cycle PCR with the universal primers M1SS and BC2_uni_R. In the paper's pipeline: Each sample was normalized by randomly selecting 1 million high-quality reads, each carrying a distinct molecular identifier. Reads with shared molecular identifiers were discarded instead of being binned into consensus sequences. MiTCR, with a Q25 quality threshold and the strictest error-elimination algorithm, was used for CDR3 identification, clonotype clustering and error correction. A nonparametric unseen species model with Euler transformation was used to estimate a lower bound on total TCR beta diversity. In-frame beta chains were kept once TCRdb had trimmed the public reads at Q25 with fastp and called clones with MiXCR. Each entry merges the rows of one CDR3 protein and shows their most common DNA and genes. What appears here as the V and J calls and clone size reflects TCRdb's work, not the paper's. Here the sample has 380,000 or so distinct CDR3 sequences; over 45% occur a single time. Of the sample, 45% to 60% falls within the top ten clones.

The data were taken from a study of blood T cells in healthy people across ages (dated by TCRdb to between 2015 and 2016). The study in broad terms: In model experiments, template switching captured roughly one uniquely barcoded TCR beta cDNA molecule for every two T cells. The study measured age-related changes in TCR beta repertoire diversity using deep sequencing normalized with unique cDNA molecular identifiers. To avoid experimental bias, donors of different ages were distributed randomly across sequencing lanes. For two donors (one aged 18 to 30 and one aged 80 or older), the study analyzed two additional independent replicas of 1 million unique cDNA reads from the same blood draw. Donors were grouped into four age groups: young (average roughly 15 years), middle-aged (around 39), aged (roughly 67) and long-lived (approximately 78). Points the paper makes about the study in general: Because the CMV infection status of the donors was unknown, age-related changes in expanded clonotypes may potentially have been confounded. Estimates of total diversity based on one million sequenced T cells were regarded as lower bounds and as underestimates. Compared with the aged group, the long-lived group had more naive CD4+ T cells, fewer expanded clones and increased TCR diversity, a pattern suggesting age selection. As age increased, observed TCR beta diversity per million T cells dropped in a roughly linear way, and a significant reduction was already evident by age about 40. Since profiling was done on bulk unsorted PBMCs, naive and antigen-experienced compartments could not be conclusively compared. The percentage of naive T cells measured by flow cytometry correlated strongly with observed TCR beta diversity.

The donors were 40 or so Caucasian individuals from Russia, aged about 6 to 100 years, who were systemically healthy. Around 10 milliliters of peripheral blood were collected from each donor into EDTA-treated Vacutainer tubes. Ficoll-Paque density-gradient centrifugation was used to isolate PBMCs, with at least 6.5 million per sample. Total RNA was extracted from PBMCs with Trizol reagent, with at least 5.5 micrograms obtained per sample. For every donor, an aliquot of PBMCs went through flow cytometry to measure the percentages of naive CD45RAhigh/CD27high T cells. Sample: blood. The sequence derives from a man in his fifties or sixties in good health.

The base sequence is TGCAGTGCCCGAGAGGGGGGCCTCAGTCATAAGCAGTTCTTC. It specifies CSAREGGLSHKQFF. The chain uses TRBV20-1 and TRBJ2-1; the D gene is possibly TRBD1 or TRBD2, with 6 bases matching each. V gives up 6 bases and J gives up 11 bases, and the segment between their germline ends measures 23 bases. From the cysteine up to the phenylalanine, the CDR3 has a length of 14 residues. Only the CDR3 DNA is retained, 42 bases long and in frame from the first base. CDR1 DFQATT and CDR2 SNEGSKA are derived from the germline V gene (reference sequence).